This T cell receptor beta chain was captured in a study of cytomegalovirus exposure and HLA in healthy donors. Points from the study as a whole: Based on reports, TCR beta sequences accurately predicted HLA-A and HLA-B alleles for most subjects.

V lost 2 bases, J lost 0 bases, and 8 bases lay in between. The CDR3 consists of 15 residues. Germline V gene data show CDR1 as MNHNY and CDR2 as SVGAGI (reference sequence). Both 60 Vbeta primers and 13 Jbeta primers went into the PCR. Sequencing used immunoSEQ multiplex PCR; TCRdb keeps in-frame clones, though not all of them. The sample lists roughly 100,000 clones, 60% to 80% occurring once. This clone is labeled medium-sized. Its specificity is unknown. This TCR was recovered from a female donor in good health and CMV-seronegative. The chain employs TRBV6-6 and TRBJ1-3; D uncertain. The sample comprised PBMCs. The CDR3, as DNA: TGTGCCAGCAGTTACGACGGAGACTCTGGAAACACCATATATTTT. As protein: CASSYDGDSGNTIYF.